This T cell receptor beta chain appears in the sequencing data of a study of T cell repertoires in ileal Crohn's disease. Overall study results and limits: All patients with clonality above 26.8% had endoscopic recurrence. Clonal expansions were more frequent in active smokers than non-smokers at surgery.

Repertoires were generated with immunoSEQ multiplex PCR, while TCRdb's copy carries only in-frame clones and drops some. The profile covers 6,500 to 7,000 clones, with approximately 83% appearing a single time and roughly 4.8% taken by the ten largest. Comments on this clone: Its target is not known.

V shed 5 bases, J shed 8 bases, and the junction held 9 bases outside the gene matches. Per the germline V gene, CDR1 is SGHTA and CDR2 is FQGTGA. The CDR3 length is 15 residues. Material for sequencing was ileal tissue. The origin of this receptor is an adult with Crohn's disease. The rearrangement joins TRBV7-3 to TRBJ2-1, with 10 bases lining up with TRBD1. The CDR3 loop is CASSSYGQGVDEQFF. The CDR3 DNA sequence: TGTGCCAGCAGCAGTTATGGACAGGGGGTGGATGAGCAGTTCTTC. Supplemented by reference TRBV7-3 and TRBJ2-1, the full variable domain reads GAGVSQTPSNKVTEKGKYVELRCDPISGHTALYWYRQSLGQGPEFLIYFQGTGAADDSGLPNDRFFAVRPEGSVSTLKIQRTERGDSAVYLCASSSYGQGVDEQFFGPGTRLTVL.